The 28 T cell receptor beta chains reported below all come from one sample, sequenced in a study of T cell repertoires in cytomegalovirus infection. TCRdb re-called the reads with MiXCR, one entry per CDR3 protein. The profile covers around 530,000 distinct CDR3 sequences, with around a quarter appearing a single time and about 12% taken by the ten largest. The sequencing input was PBMCs. Source of these receptors: a human donor in good health (CMV status not recorded). Some clones in this sample may be carry-over from other donors' samples.

This chain links TRBV20-1 with TRBJ2-1; TRBD2 matches 8 bases. The length of the CDR3 is 16 residues. The J segment lost 4 bases and the V segment lost 3 bases, leaving 11 bases of the junction unmatched. The germline V gene encodes CDR1 DFQATT and CDR2 SNEGSKA (reference sequence). The CDR3 reads CSARRPGTGGYNEQFF. The CDR3 DNA follows: TGCAGTGCTAGGAGGCCCGGGACGGGAGGGTACAATGAGCAGTTCTTC.

This clonotype was counted between two and nine times. This chain uses TRBV6-5 with TRBJ2-1, with 11 positions matching TRBD2. Trimming took 0 bases from V and 6 from J; bases not matched to a gene: 4. Germline V lookup: CDR1 MNHEY, CDR2 SVGAGI. The CDR3 totals 16 residues. The CDR3 DNA reads as TGTGCCAGCAGTTACTCTAGCGGGAGGGCCTCCAATGAGCAGTTCTTC. It codes for CASSYSSGRASNEQFF.

This clonotype has more than one count but fewer than ten. The CDR3 nucleotides read TGTGCCAGCAGGCCCTCGCGCGCCCCTTTGAATGAGCAGTTCTTC. Its translation: CASRPSRAPLNEQFF. The rearrangement links TRBV11-3 to TRBJ2-1; no clear D gene. With 6 bases removed from V and 7 bases from J, the gap between germline ends came to 19 bases. Germline V gene lookup returns CDR1 SGHNT and CDR2 YENEEA. This CDR3 region has 15 residues.

This clonotype occurred a few times. The gene calls are TRBV7-2 and TRBJ2-6, with TRBD2 identical over 7 bases. The J segment lost 0 bases and the V segment lost 5 bases, leaving 7 bases of the junction unmatched. In germline, CDR1 is SGHTA, CDR2 FQGNSA. CDR3 length equals 17 residues. The CDR3 here is CASSPRGVSSGANVLTF. The CDR3 region has the DNA TGTGCCAGCAGCCCCCGGGGGGTTAGCTCTGGGGCCAACGTCCTGACTTTC.

This clonotype turned up a few times. The V call is TRBV7-2, the J call TRBJ1-3; no reliable D call. CDR3 size: 12 residues. Trimming left V 5 bases short and J 4 bases short, with 6 bases between. Germline assignment: CDR1 SGHTA and CDR2 FQGNSA. The CDR3 is CASSRPGNTIYF. CDR3 in DNA: TGTGCCAGCAGCCGCCCGGGAAACACCATATATTTT.

This clonotype has ten or more counts. This chain connects TRBV7-2 to TRBJ2-4; D is undetermined. Germline assignment: CDR1 SGHTA and CDR2 FQGNSA. V was pared by 7 bases and J by 8 bases, with 18 bases between. The CDR3 totals 14 residues. CDR3 sequence: CASNFRAEADIQYF. The CDR3 region has the DNA TGTGCCAGCAACTTTAGGGCAGAGGCGGACATTCAGTACTTC. The entire variable domain, with the rest obtained from reference TRBV7-2 and TRBJ2-4, is as follows: GAGVSQSPSNKVTEKGKDVELRCDPISGHTALYWYRQSLGQGLEFLIYFQGNSAPDKSGLPSDRFSAERTGGSVSTLTIQRTQQEDSAVYLCASNFRAEADIQYFGAGTRLSVL.

The chain recombines TRBV7-8 with TRBJ1-2, with D perhaps matching TRBD1 (6 bases). Germline loops: CDR1 SGHVS, CDR2 FQNEAQ. The CDR3 extends over 14 amino acids. Trimming cost V 5 bases and J 4 bases, with 14 bases left between them. The CDR3 nucleotides read TGTGCCAGCAGCCCAAAGGGGGGCGCCTATGGCTACACCTTC. It is translated as CASSPKGGAYGYTF.

Written as DNA, the CDR3 is TGTGCCAGCAGCAATTCCCTCAAAGGAGCGATTTACTACGAGCAGTACGTC. Amino acid sequence: CASSNSLKGAIYYEQYV. This chain uses TRBV7-9 with TRBJ2-7; no reliable D call. V was pared by 5 bases and J by 3 bases, with 23 bases between. CDR1 is SEHNR, CDR2 FQNEAQ, per germline (reference sequence). The CDR3 is 17 residues long.

This clonotype has a handful of counts. Here the CDR3 reads CASSTGLAGSLDTQYF. CDR3 nucleotide sequence: TGTGCCAGTAGTACGGGACTAGCGGGATCTTTAGATACGCAGTATTTT. The V gene is TRBV19, the J gene TRBJ2-3, with 13 bases that match TRBD2. V gave up 4 bases and J gave up 5 bases; unmatched junction bases: 6. Germline V gene data show CDR1 as LNHDA and CDR2 as SQIVND (reference sequence). This CDR3 is built from 16 residues.

The chain is built from TRBV7-3 and TRBJ2-3; a possible D gene is TRBD1 (5 bases). The germline gives CDR1 SGHTA, CDR2 FQGTGA. The CDR3 spans 14 residues. Trimming stripped 7 bases from V and 5 bases from J, with 16 bases between. CDR3 DNA: TGTGCCAGCACCAAGGACGGGCAGGGAGATACGCAGTATTTT. Its protein product is CASTKDGQGDTQYF.

The chain employs TRBV10-1 and TRBJ2-1, with TRBD2 matching 10 bases. The CDR3 sequence is 14 residues long. Germline V CDR1 and CDR2: WNHNN, SYGVQD (reference sequence). Trimming removed 1 base from V and 9 bases from J; junction bases left unmatched: 3. The CDR3 here is CASSEWPSGSEQFF. CDR3 in DNA: TGCGCCAGCAGTGAGTGGCCTAGCGGGAGTGAGCAGTTCTTC.

This rearrangement joins TRBV19 to TRBJ2-1; 9 nucleotides align to TRBD1. The germline V gene has CDR1 LNHDA and CDR2 SQIVND (reference sequence). Trimming took 4 bases from V and 3 from J; bases not matched to a gene: 4. The CDR3 is 15 residues long. CDR3 protein: CASSRTGQGYNEQFF. For the CDR3, the DNA is TGTGCCAGTAGTAGGACGGGACAGGGCTACAATGAGCAGTTCTTC.

This clonotype was detected a few times. The chain is built from TRBV6-2 or TRBV6-3 and TRBJ1-1; D gene ambiguous. Germline assignment: CDR1 MNHEY and CDR2 SVGEGT. The CDR3 covers 13 residues. V lost 7 bases to trimming and J lost 2 bases, with 11 bases between them. CDR3 protein: CASTPQDNTEAFF. Here the CDR3 DNA reads TGTGCCAGCACCCCGCAGGACAACACTGAAGCTTTCTTT.

The table lists this clonotype with many counts. The chain joins TRBV28 to TRBJ2-3; D not certain. CDR1 is MDHEN and CDR2 is SYDVKM in the germline V gene. Trimming removed 5 bases at V and 7 bases at J, with 10 bases between. CDR3 length equals 12 residues. This chain's CDR3 is CASSSGWHTQYF. Here the CDR3 DNA reads TGTGCCAGCAGTAGTGGGTGGCATACGCAGTATTTT.

This clonotype was counted between two and nine times. The rearrangement links TRBV28 to TRBJ1-1, with D perhaps matching TRBD1 (5 bases). V shed 9 bases and J shed 5 bases, with 22 bases lying between them. CDR3 length equals 15 residues. The germline V gene encodes CDR1 MDHEN and CDR2 SYDVKM. The CDR3 nucleotides read TGTGCCAGTATAAGGGGAGGCTCCGAGGGGACTGAAGCTTTCTTT. Translated, it gives CASIRGGSEGTEAFF.

This clonotype was seen only a few times. This sequence joins TRBV3-1 and TRBJ2-1, with TRBD2 matching 10 bases. Germline V gene lookup returns CDR1 LGHDT and CDR2 YNNKEL (reference sequence). The CDR3 has 16 amino acids. V lost 8 bases to trimming and J lost 6 bases; unmatched junction nucleotides: 13. The CDR3 sequence is CASAPPFQREGNEQFF. The CDR3 region has the DNA TGTGCCAGCGCCCCACCTTTCCAGCGGGAGGGCAATGAGCAGTTCTTC.

V and J are TRBV25-1 and TRBJ2-7, with TRBD1 matching over 7 bases. V lost 10 bases to trimming and J lost 3 bases; unmatched junction nucleotides: 9. The V gene's germline CDR1 is MGHDK and CDR2 SYGVNS. The CDR3 runs to 13 residues. CDR3 nucleotide sequence: TGTGCCATCAATTCATCAGGGGGCTACGAGCAGTACGTC. Translation gives CAINSSGGYEQYV.

This clonotype was found many times. The chain couples TRBV7-8 to TRBJ2-1; 8 bases fit TRBD2. Germline assignment: CDR1 SGHVS and CDR2 FQNEAQ. The CDR3 has 14 residues. Trimming cost V 5 bases and J 8 bases; bases outside gene matches: 8. CDR3 protein: CASSPLAGTHEQFF. In DNA, the CDR3 is TGTGCCAGCAGCCCCTTAGCGGGAACCCATGAGCAGTTCTTC.

This clonotype has more than one count but fewer than ten. The rearrangement uses TRBV6-2 or TRBV6-3 and TRBJ2-7, with D tentatively TRBD1 (6 bases). CDR1 is MNHEY, CDR2 SVGEGT, per germline. Trimming left V 6 bases short and J 3 bases short, with 18 bases between. CDR3 length: 15 amino acids. Here the CDR3 DNA reads TGTGCCAGCAGATTCAGGAAAGGACAGAGCTACGAGCAGTACGTC. This encodes CASRFRKGQSYEQYV.

In its sample, this clonotype was seen a few times. The V and J genes are TRBV29-1 and TRBJ1-2; D remains unclear. There are 13 residues in the CDR3. Germline loops: CDR1 SQVTM, CDR2 ANQGSEA. V lost 7 bases and J lost 0, with 12 bases in between. CDR3 sequence: CSGVSQSNYGYTF. The DNA of the CDR3 is TGCAGCGGTGTATCACAGTCTAACTATGGCTACACCTTC.

This clonotype has just a few counts. V gene TRBV6-5 combines with J gene TRBJ2-5; D is unresolved. This CDR3 is 15 amino acids long. The V end lost 4 bases, the J end lost 5 bases, and 17 bases lay between the germline ends. Germline V gene lookup returns CDR1 MNHEY and CDR2 SVGAGI. CDR3 sequence reads: CASSSEIGGWETQYF. In DNA form, the CDR3 reads TGTGCCAGCAGTTCCGAGATAGGCGGATGGGAGACCCAGTACTTC.

The chain carries TRBV7-2 and TRBJ1-2, with a possible D match to TRBD1 (6 bases). Germline-derived CDR1 and CDR2 are SGHTA and FQGNSA. V was trimmed by 8 bases and J by 8 bases, leaving 21 bases between them. This CDR3 is 14 amino acids long. The CDR3 DNA reads as TGTGCCAGCTCTCCGGGGGGGCGCCTGGGAGGCTACACCTTC. It is translated as CASSPGGRLGGYTF.

The CDR3 region has the DNA TGTGCCAGCAATGGGGGTGCAACTAATGAAAAACTGTTTTTT. The encoded protein is CASNGGATNEKLFF. J is TRBJ1-4 and V is TRBV6-5; weak D call: TRBD1 (5 bases). V lost 7 bases and J lost 0, with 9 bases in between. The CDR3 contains 14 residues. Germline-derived CDR1 and CDR2 are MNHEY and SVGAGI.

This clonotype has more than one count but fewer than ten. The chain carries TRBV5-1 and TRBJ2-1; 11 bases fit TRBD2. CDR1 SGHRS and CDR2 YFSETQ come from the germline V gene. The CDR3 has 21 residues. The junction had 22 bases not matched to a gene; V was cut back by 0 bases and J by 8 bases. This chain's CDR3 is CASSLALASYPSGRTGDEQFF. CDR3 bases: TGCGCCAGCAGCTTGGCCCTGGCATCCTATCCTAGCGGGAGGACCGGGGATGAGCAGTTCTTC.

The chain joins TRBV20-1 to TRBJ2-5; D is uncertain. The CDR3 has 12 residues. In germline, CDR1 is DFQATT, CDR2 SNEGSKA (reference sequence). Trimming shortened V by 6 bases and J by 5 bases, and 13 bases separated the two germline ends. CDR3 amino acids: CSASPPDETQYF. CDR3 nucleotides: TGCAGTGCAAGCCCTCCCGATGAGACCCAGTACTTC.

This clonotype has only one observation. The CDR3 here is CASSYSRAKAVDTQYF. The CDR3 DNA is TGTGCCAGCAGTTACTCGAGGGCTAAGGCTGTAGATACGCAGTATTTT. V is TRBV6-6 and J is TRBJ2-3; D might be TRBD2 (5 bases). The CDR3 extends over 16 amino acids. Trimming removed 0 bases from V and 5 bases from J, with 15 bases in between. Germline V CDR1 and CDR2: MNHNY, SVGAGI (reference sequence).

The rearrangement joins TRBV11-2 to TRBJ2-5, with TRBD2 matching 7 bases. J gave up 2 bases and V 5 bases, and 5 bases lay outside the gene matches. This CDR3 has 14 residues. CDR1 SGHAT and CDR2 FQNNGV come from the germline V gene. CDR3 nucleotides: TGTGCCAGCAGCCGCGGGAGCCCTCAAGAGACCCAGTACTTC. Translated: CASSRGSPQETQYF.

The chain uses TRBV11-3 and TRBJ2-2, with 7 bases that match TRBD2. V shed 11 bases, J shed 2 bases, and the junction held 5 bases outside the gene matches. The CDR3 is made up of 13 amino acids. Germline CDR1 SGHNT, CDR2 YENEEA. CDR3 sequence (DNA): TGTGCCGTCGCGGGAGCAAACACCGGGGAGCTGTTTTTT. As protein: CAVAGANTGELFF.